The subject of this entry is one TCR beta chain. Antigen: not known. The table came from immunoSEQ multiplex PCR; TCRdb's copy has only in-frame clones and leaves some out. The data contain about 11,000 clones, more than 65% of them singletons. This sample was taken from a study of chemoradiotherapy in HPV16-positive cancers. Study observations and caveats: HPV-responsive T-cell expansion during chemoradiotherapy was linked to improved recurrence-free survival in HPV16-positive patients.

The V segment lost 2 bases and the J segment 6 bases; nucleotides outside the gene matches: 6. From germline, CDR1 is KGHSH and CDR2 LQKENI. The CDR3 is 15 amino acids. Collection took place from a patient who underwent chemoradiotherapy. The chain couples TRBV18 to TRBJ2-3, with 9 bases lining up with TRBD2. The TCR sequence derives from a human donor with HPV-associated anogenital cancer. CDR3 region: CASSPEAGGPDTQYF. CDR3 DNA sequence: TGTGCCAGCTCACCAGAGGCGGGGGGGCCGGATACGCAGTATTTT.